The entry below describes one TCR beta chain. Its matching antigen is unknown. This was a deep-level run. DNA at about 210 ng, tens of thousands of T cell genomes, went into sorted-subset replicate PCRs. Using immunoSEQ multiplex PCR, the repertoire was profiled, and TCRdb retains in-frame clones only, with some absent. The sample includes about 610,000 clones, roughly 96% of them seen just once. This sample is part of a study of shared clonotypes between healthy human individuals. Study-wide results and caveats: Naive CD4 clonotypes were shared across a few donors at 4.5% to 6%. Exclusively blood specimens were collected; tissue repertoires likely differ.

Naive CD8 isolation took CD45RO-negative cells positively selected for CCR7 and excluded terminally differentiated effector memory CD45RA+ cells. Trimming took off 4 bases at V and 2 bases at J, with 15 bases between the two ends. Germline lookup yields CDR1 MDHEN and CDR2 SYDVKM. The CDR3 contains 15 residues. This chain links TRBV28 with TRBJ2-7; D remains ambiguous. The clonotype was recovered from a woman aged 25 to 39 in good health. The sequenced sample consisted of naive CD8+ T cells sorted from blood. CDR3 sequence: CASSWAEWSAYEQYF. Here the CDR3 DNA reads TGTGCCAGCAGTTGGGCAGAATGGAGCGCCTACGAGCAGTACTTC.